Below, 13 T cell receptor beta chains from the same sample are listed, as sequenced in a study of shared clonotypes between healthy human individuals. Clones were read by immunoSEQ multiplex PCR, and TCRdb kept only the in-frame ones, dropping some. The sample yields 2,500,000 or so clones, roughly 93% seen once. Specimen: naive CD4+ T cells from PBMCs. Subset defined: CD45RA+ positively selected. Receptors were obtained from a man younger than 35 in good health. Some clones in this sample may be carry-over from other donors' samples.

The chain combines TRBV5-1 with TRBJ1-1; tentative D call: TRBD1 (5 bases). The CDR3 is made up of 18 amino acids. Looked up from germline, CDR1 is SGHRS and CDR2 is YFSETQ. Trimming stripped 3 bases from V and 1 base from J, with 22 bases between. The CDR3 nucleotides are TGCGCCAGCAGCTCAACTATTACCTCCGGGACGGGGAACACTGAAGCTTTCTTT. Protein: CASSSTITSGTGNTEAFF.

The rearrangement uses TRBV7-3 and TRBJ2-7; 7 nucleotides match TRBD1. The CDR3 totals 13 residues. The ends lost 4 bases at V and 6 bases at J; junction bases unmatched: 6. From germline, CDR1 is SGHTA and CDR2 FQGTGA. The DNA for the CDR3 is TGTGCCAGCAGCTATGACAGGGTGAGCGAGCAGTACTTC. Its translation is CASSYDRVSEQYF.

A word on this clone: The sample has other DNA sequences that encode this CDR3 too. The gene calls are TRBV2 and TRBJ1-5; D is uncertain. CDR1 is SNHLY, CDR2 FYNNEI, per germline. CDR3 length: 12 residues. V lost 3 bases and J 7 bases, leaving 7 bases between the germline ends. CDR3 region: CASSDRGQPQHF. The CDR3 nucleotides are TGTGCCAGCAGTGACCGAGGGCAGCCCCAGCATTTT.

This chain's CDR3 is CASTGVNEQFF. As DNA, the CDR3 is TGTGCCAGCACAGGGGTAAATGAGCAGTTCTTC. This chain connects TRBV6-1 to TRBJ2-1, with a possible D match to TRBD1 (6 bases). Trimming took 7 bases from V and 7 from J, leaving 8 bases between them. This CDR3 spans 11 amino acids. CDR1 MNHNS and CDR2 SASEGT come from the germline V gene.

This rearrangement joins TRBV5-1 to TRBJ2-5, with 7 bases identical to TRBD2. The CDR3 runs to 15 residues. J lost 3 bases, V lost 0 bases, and 5 bases had no gene match. Per the germline V gene, CDR1 is SGHRS and CDR2 is YFSETQ. The CDR3 spells CASSLGGGSEETQYF. For the CDR3, the DNA is TGCGCCAGCAGCTTGGGTGGCGGGAGTGAAGAGACCCAGTACTTC.

V and J are TRBV19 and TRBJ1-5; 8 bases are a match to TRBD1. V lost 4 bases, J lost 3 bases, and 11 bases stayed unmatched. The CDR3 is made up of 17 amino acids. Germline lookup yields CDR1 LNHDA and CDR2 SQIVND (reference sequence). The chain's CDR3 is CASSTPGGGHDNQPQHF. CDR3 in DNA: TGTGCCAGTAGTACCCCAGGGGGCGGCCATGACAATCAGCCCCAGCATTTT.

The rearrangement uses TRBV4-1 and TRBJ2-1, with 7 bases aligning to TRBD2. The trim removed 0 bases at V and 10 bases at J, leaving 15 bases unmatched. The CDR3 runs 17 residues. Germline CDR1 and CDR2: MGHRA and YSYEKL. The CDR3 protein is CASSQDNSAGIAREQFF. CDR3 DNA sequence: TGCGCCAGCAGCCAAGATAATTCAGCGGGGATCGCGCGGGAGCAGTTCTTC.

This rearrangement joins TRBV4-2 to TRBJ2-3, with TRBD1 as a possible D gene (6 bases). This CDR3 comprises 16 residues. V shed 0 bases and J shed 1 base, with 11 bases lying between them. CDR1 LGHNA and CDR2 YNFKEQ come from the germline V gene. The CDR3 DNA reads TGTGCCAGCAGCCAAGATTCTGAGGGGGGCACAGATACGCAGTATTTT. Translated: CASSQDSEGGTDTQYF.

The chain carries TRBV2 and TRBJ2-1, with D unclear. V was shortened by 3 bases and J by 4 bases, with 10 bases between the two germline ends. Germline V lookup: CDR1 SNHLY, CDR2 FYNNEI. The CDR3 sequence is 14 residues long. The CDR3 sequence: CASSDRTTYNEQFF. Written as DNA, the CDR3 is TGTGCCAGCAGTGACCGTACTACTTACAATGAGCAGTTCTTC.

This chain joins TRBV4-3 and TRBJ2-5; 13 positions agree with TRBD2. The CDR3 consists of 16 residues. Germline V CDR1 and CDR2: LGHNA, YSLEER. V lost 2 bases and J lost 5; bases outside the gene matches: 5. CDR3 nucleotide sequence: TGCGCCAGCAGCCAAACTAGCGGGAGGGCTTATGAGACCCAGTACTTC. This sequence encodes CASSQTSGRAYETQYF.

The chain has TRBV28 and TRBJ2-1, with TRBD2 matching over 8 bases. The length of the CDR3 is 13 residues. CDR1 and CDR2 (germline): MDHEN, SYDVKM. V was clipped by 8 bases and J by 6 bases; unmatched bases: 6. The CDR3 DNA follows: TGTGCCAGCGAGCGGGAGAAGGGCAATGAGCAGTTCTTC. It yields the protein CASEREKGNEQFF. The full variable domain, in which reference TRBV28 and TRBJ2-1 provide the parts outside the CDR3, is DVKVTQSSRYLVKRTGEKVFLECVQDMDHENMFWYRQDPGLGLRLIYFSYDVKMKEKGDIPEGYSVSREKKERFSLILESASTNQTSMYLCASEREKGNEQFFGPGTRLTVL.

The rearrangement links TRBV7-3 to TRBJ1-1; 10 positions agree with TRBD1. CDR1 SGHTA and CDR2 FQGTGA come from the germline V gene. The CDR3 is 19 residues long. Trimming took 3 bases from V and 0 from J; bases not matched to a gene: 13. The CDR3 coding sequence is TGTGCCAGCAGCTTCTTCGGCCGACAGGGGGCGCGGATGAACACTGAAGCTTTCTTT. It yields the protein CASSFFGRQGARMNTEAFF.

The rearrangement links TRBV28 to TRBJ2-7; the D gene is possibly TRBD2 (7 bases). CDR1 is MDHEN and CDR2 is SYDVKM in the germline V gene. Trimming cost V 6 bases and J 6 bases, with 18 bases left between them. This CDR3 has 14 residues. The DNA for the CDR3 is TGTGCCAGCAGCGGGGGGCTAAGGGCCTCCGAGCAGTACTTC. Amino acid sequence: CASSGGLRASEQYF. The full variable domain, in which reference TRBV28 and TRBJ2-7 provide the parts outside the CDR3, is DVKVTQSSRYLVKRTGEKVFLECVQDMDHENMFWYRQDPGLGLRLIYFSYDVKMKEKGDIPEGYSVSREKKERFSLILESASTNQTSMYLCASSGGLRASEQYFGPGTRLTVT.